What follows describes a single TCR beta chain. Its specificity is unknown. The data stem from a study of Ad26.COV2.S vaccination and SARS-CoV-2 variants. Whole-study context: The COV1001 Ad26.COV2.S trial arm included the donor. Study-level points and caveats: Spike-specific TCR breadth was greater after Ad26.COV2.S than placebo.

Profiled with immunoSEQ multiplex PCR; TCRdb holds only in-frame clones, not every one. This table holds 330,000 or so clones, 85% to 90% found once. CDR3 size: 14 residues. Germline loops: CDR1 SGHKS, CDR2 YYEKEE (reference sequence). Trimming left V 0 bases short and J 5 bases short, with 12 bases between. Treatment defined: around 19 received Ad26.COV2.S at low or high dose, single or two shots; 5 received placebo; per-sample allocation not given. Specimen acquisition occurred on day 63 following the initial vaccine or placebo injection. Cohort 1b enrolled adults aged 18-55 years in Boston. This rearrangement joins TRBV5-5 to TRBJ2-7; D is unclear. The sequence was collected from a person aged 18-65 years who received the Ad26.COV2.S COVID-19 vaccine or a placebo. The specimen was peripheral blood, collected in a trial of Ad26.COV2.S vaccine versus placebo. The CDR3 bases are TGTGCCAGCAGCTTGGCGAGTGGATCGGACGAGCAGTACGTC. Translated, it gives CASSLASGSDEQYV.